This T cell receptor (beta chain) was observed in a study of OX40 agonist ivuxolimab in advanced cancers. Whole-study findings and limits: The CD4+ and CD8+ T cells in the blood had expanded clonally by week 6 at 0.1 to 3.0 mg/kg. Some nonresponders likewise displayed low normalized T-cell clonal expansion.

Assay: immunoSEQ multiplex PCR; the TCRdb copy retains only in-frame clones and omits some. The repertoire holds approximately 70,000 clones, with 70% to 90% as singletons. To note about this clone: No antigen is known for it.

The sampling schedule covered blood at baseline, cycle 4 day 1, and cycle 7 day 1. Germline V lookup: CDR1 MGHRA, CDR2 YSYEKL. This CDR3 is built from 16 residues. V shed 1 base and J shed 3 bases, with 16 bases lying between them. The chain has TRBV4-1 and TRBJ2-7; maybe TRBD1 (5 bases). The input for sequencing was CD4+ or CD8+ T cells sorted from blood, taken in a trial of the OX40 agonist ivuxolimab. The sequence was collected from an adult with an advanced solid tumor such as melanoma, head and neck, liver or kidney cancer. In DNA form, the CDR3 reads TGCGCCAGCAGCCAAGTTGGATCTAGGGGCGACTACGAGCAGTACTTC. Its protein product is CASSQVGSRGDYEQYF.